The clone carrying this T cell receptor beta chain has at least ten counts. These data belong to a study of identical twins. Trimming stripped 1 base from V and 6 bases from J, with 7 bases between. There are 13 residues in the CDR3. Germline values: CDR1 MGHRA, CDR2 YSYEKL. MiXCR, applied by TCRdb to the 5' RACE reads, yields one record per CDR3 protein. The sample contains 500,000 to 700,000 distinct CDR3 sequences, about 7% of which appear only once. The sample also formed part of further work on yellow fever vaccine responses in identical twins.

The TCR comes from a woman under 30 in good health. Sequencing input: PBMCs. The chain combines TRBV4-1 with TRBJ2-1, with D uncertain. The CDR3 coding sequence is TGCGCCAGCAGCCAAGTACCGTTCAATGAGCAGTTCTTC. Translating it yields CASSQVPFNEQFF.